These T cell receptor beta chains were read from a single sample in a study of blood T cell repertoires in COVID-19. Libraries were prepared by immunoSEQ multiplex PCR; TCRdb keeps only in-frame clonotypes and omits some of them. The data hold almost 300,000 clones, with roughly 86% observed a single time. The sequencing sample was made of peripheral blood. These receptor sequences come from a woman aged 25 to 39 with COVID-19, enrolled during active disease. Both conserved end residues are part of each CDR3. A D gene is named only where the DNA matches it firmly. Some rows mark clone size as missing; the rest say once, few, many or name a class of expanded clone.

d_gene: TRBD1
abundance: -
len: 14
j_gene: TRBJ2-1
v_gene: TRBV2
CDR3nt: TGTGCCAGCAGTGTGGGGACAGAAACAAATGAGCAGTTCTTC
CDR3aa: CASSVGTETNEQFF

d_gene: -
abundance: -
len: 16
j_gene: TRBJ1-4
v_gene: TRBV7-9
CDR3nt: TGTGCCAGCAGCCCCCCGGGGTCCGGCTCTAATGAAAAACTGTTTTTT
CDR3aa: CASSPPGSGSNEKLFF

d_gene: TRBD1
abundance: -
len: 15
j_gene: TRBJ2-7
v_gene: TRBV7-9
CDR3nt: TGTGCCAGCAGCTTAGATGGGACAGTATTTTACGAGCAGTACTTC
CDR3aa: CASSLDGTVFYEQYF

d_gene: TRBD2
abundance: -
len: 19
j_gene: TRBJ2-5
v_gene: TRBV3-1/TRBV3-2
CDR3nt: TGTGCCAGCAGCCCACCAAGGGGACTAGCGGGGGGCCGCTGGGAGACCCAGTACTTC
CDR3aa: CASSPPRGLAGGRWETQYF

d_gene: -
abundance: once
len: 15
j_gene: TRBJ1-5
v_gene: TRBV30
CDR3nt: TGTGCCTGGAGTGCCGAAGGCGCGACAGTCCAGCCCCAGCATTTT
CDR3aa: CAWSAEGATVQPQHF

d_gene: TRBD1
abundance: -
len: 14
j_gene: TRBJ1-2
v_gene: TRBV6-5
CDR3nt: TGTGCCAGCAGACGTGGACAGGGGGCGTTTGGCTACACCTTC
CDR3aa: CASRRGQGAFGYTF

d_gene: -
abundance: -
len: 13
j_gene: TRBJ1-2
v_gene: TRBV11-2
CDR3nt: TGTGCCAGCAGCTTAGGTCTCTCCTATGGCTACACCTTC
CDR3aa: CASSLGLSYGYTF

d_gene: -
abundance: -
len: 14
j_gene: TRBJ1-5
v_gene: TRBV6-1
CDR3nt: TGTGCCAGCAGTGAAGGGGACACCAATCAGCCCCAGCATTTT
CDR3aa: CASSEGDTNQPQHF

d_gene: -
abundance: -
len: 14
j_gene: TRBJ1-2
v_gene: TRBV5-1
CDR3nt: TGCGCCAGCAGCTTACGGACAGTTAACTATGGCTACACCTTC
CDR3aa: CASSLRTVNYGYTF

d_gene: -
abundance: once
len: 13
j_gene: TRBJ1-2
v_gene: TRBV27
CDR3nt: TGTGCCAGCAGTTTTTCCCCAACCGGTGGCTACACCTTC
CDR3aa: CASSFSPTGGYTF

d_gene: TRBD1
abundance: -
len: 15
j_gene: TRBJ1-2
v_gene: TRBV7-2
CDR3nt: TGTGCCAGCAGCATCCAGGGGGCGGATGGGTATGGCTACACCTTC
CDR3aa: CASSIQGADGYGYTF

d_gene: -
abundance: -
len: 15
j_gene: TRBJ1-2
v_gene: TRBV7-9
CDR3nt: TGTGCCAGCAGCTTTGGTACAGGAGCTAACTATGGCTACACCTTC
CDR3aa: CASSFGTGANYGYTF

d_gene: -
abundance: -
len: 13
j_gene: TRBJ1-5
v_gene: TRBV14
CDR3nt: TGTGCCAGCAGCCAAGGGAGGGTTCATTCCCAGCATTTT
CDR3aa: CASSQGRVHSQHF

d_gene: TRBD2
abundance: once
len: 16
j_gene: TRBJ2-2
v_gene: TRBV19
CDR3nt: TGTGCCAGTAGTATACCAGGGACTAGTTTCACCGGGGAGCTGTTTTTT
CDR3aa: CASSIPGTSFTGELFF

d_gene: -
abundance: -
len: 12
j_gene: TRBJ2-1
v_gene: TRBV27
CDR3nt: TGTGCCAGCAGTTTCCCAGATAATGAGCAGTTCTTC
CDR3aa: CASSFPDNEQFF

d_gene: -
abundance: -
len: 16
j_gene: TRBJ1-5
v_gene: TRBV19
CDR3nt: TGTGCCAGTCAGAAGGGTGCAACAGGTAGCAATCAGCCCCAGCATTTT
CDR3aa: CASQKGATGSNQPQHF

d_gene: -
abundance: -
len: 16
j_gene: TRBJ2-3
v_gene: TRBV18
CDR3nt: TGTGCCAGCTCACCGAGTCGGGGGGCCAGCACAGATACGCAGTATTTT
CDR3aa: CASSPSRGASTDTQYF

d_gene: -
abundance: -
len: 18
j_gene: TRBJ1-2
v_gene: TRBV21-1
CDR3nt: TGTGCCAGCAGCCCCCGGAGGGCGCCGGCGAATCATAACTATGGCTACACCTTC
CDR3aa: CASSPRRAPANHNYGYTF

d_gene: -
abundance: few
len: 14
j_gene: TRBJ1-5
v_gene: TRBV4-1
CDR3nt: TGCGCCAGCAGCCCTATAGACAGTAATCAGCCCCAGCATTTT
CDR3aa: CASSPIDSNQPQHF

d_gene: -
abundance: -
len: 14
j_gene: TRBJ1-1
v_gene: TRBV6-4
CDR3nt: TGTGCCTGGCAGACACCCCCCGAGAACACTGAAGCTTTCTTT
CDR3aa: CAWQTPPENTEAFF

d_gene: TRBD2
abundance: -
len: 13
j_gene: TRBJ2-1
v_gene: TRBV2
CDR3nt: TGTGCCATCCGGGAGGGTGGTTACAATGAGCAGTTCTTC
CDR3aa: CAIREGGYNEQFF

d_gene: TRBD1
abundance: few
len: 13
j_gene: TRBJ1-6
v_gene: TRBV30
CDR3nt: TGTGCCTGGGGGACAGCTTTTAATTCACCCCTCCACTTT
CDR3aa: CAWGTAFNSPLHF

d_gene: TRBD2
abundance: -
len: 18
j_gene: TRBJ2-6
v_gene: TRBV2
CDR3nt: TGTGCCAGCAGCCTAGCGGAAGGGACTTACTCTGGGGCCAACGTCCTGACTTTC
CDR3aa: CASSLAEGTYSGANVLTF

d_gene: -
abundance: -
len: 15
j_gene: TRBJ2-3
v_gene: TRBV21-1
CDR3nt: TGTGCCAGCAGCAAAGGGCCCGGTGCGGGAGATACGCAGTATTTT
CDR3aa: CASSKGPGAGDTQYF

d_gene: TRBD1
abundance: -
len: 13
j_gene: TRBJ1-2
v_gene: TRBV28
CDR3nt: TGTGCCTCTGGCCGGACAGGCCACTATGGCTACACCTTC
CDR3aa: CASGRTGHYGYTF